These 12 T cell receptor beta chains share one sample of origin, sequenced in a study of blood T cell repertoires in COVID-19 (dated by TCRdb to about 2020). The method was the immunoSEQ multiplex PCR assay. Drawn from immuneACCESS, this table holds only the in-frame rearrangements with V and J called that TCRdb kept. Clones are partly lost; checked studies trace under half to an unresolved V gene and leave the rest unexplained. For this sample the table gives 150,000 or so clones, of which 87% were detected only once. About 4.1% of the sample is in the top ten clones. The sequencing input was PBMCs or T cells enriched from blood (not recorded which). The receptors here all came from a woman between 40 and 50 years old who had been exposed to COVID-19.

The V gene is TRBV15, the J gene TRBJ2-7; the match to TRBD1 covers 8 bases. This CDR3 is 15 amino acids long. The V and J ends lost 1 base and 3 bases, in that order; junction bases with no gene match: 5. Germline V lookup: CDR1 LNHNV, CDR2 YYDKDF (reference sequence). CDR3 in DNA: TGTGCCACCAGCAGAGTCGACAGGGGTGTCTACGAGCAGTACTTC. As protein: CATSRVDRGVYEQYF.

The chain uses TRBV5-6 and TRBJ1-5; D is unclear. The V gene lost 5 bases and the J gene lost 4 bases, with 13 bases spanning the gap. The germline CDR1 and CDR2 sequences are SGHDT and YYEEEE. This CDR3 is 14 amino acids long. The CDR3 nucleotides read TGTGCCAGCAGGTTAGCGGCAGCTAATCAGCCCCAGCATTTT. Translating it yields CASRLAAANQPQHF.

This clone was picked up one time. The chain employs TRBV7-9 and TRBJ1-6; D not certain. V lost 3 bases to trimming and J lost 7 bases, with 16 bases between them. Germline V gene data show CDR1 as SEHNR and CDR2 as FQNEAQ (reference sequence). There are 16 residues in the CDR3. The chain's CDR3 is CASSFSPERMNSPLHF. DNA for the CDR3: TGTGCCAGCAGCTTTTCACCGGAGCGAATGAATTCACCCCTCCACTTT.

The CDR3 DNA reads TGTGCCAGTAGTATCCGGGGGGGCTCCTACAATGAGCAGTTCTTC. It codes for CASSIRGGSYNEQFF. The rearrangement links TRBV19 to TRBJ2-1; 8 bases map to TRBD2. The CDR3 contains 15 residues. The V gene end was trimmed by 3 bases and the J gene end by 0 bases; junction bases not matched to a gene: 1. Germline V gene data show CDR1 as LNHDA and CDR2 as SQIVND (reference sequence). The whole variable domain, filled in from reference TRBV19 and TRBJ2-1, reads DGGITQSPKYLFRKEGQNVTLSCEQNLNHDAMYWYRQDPGQGLRLIYYSQIVNDFQKGDIAEGYSVSREKKESFPLTVTSAQKNPTAFYLCASSIRGGSYNEQFFGPGTRLTVL.

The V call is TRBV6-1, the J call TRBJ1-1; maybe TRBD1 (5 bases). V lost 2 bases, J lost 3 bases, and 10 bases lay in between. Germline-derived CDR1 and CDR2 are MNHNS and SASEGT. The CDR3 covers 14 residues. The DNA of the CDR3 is TGTGCCAGCAGTGAAAAGTGGGGGGACACTGAAGCTTTCTTT. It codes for CASSEKWGDTEAFF.

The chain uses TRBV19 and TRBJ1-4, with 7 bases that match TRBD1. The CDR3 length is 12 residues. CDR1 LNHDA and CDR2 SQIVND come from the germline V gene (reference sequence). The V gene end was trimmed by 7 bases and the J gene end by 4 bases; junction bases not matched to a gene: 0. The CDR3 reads CASNRGNEKLFF. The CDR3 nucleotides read TGTGCCAGTAACAGGGGTAATGAAAAACTGTTTTTT.

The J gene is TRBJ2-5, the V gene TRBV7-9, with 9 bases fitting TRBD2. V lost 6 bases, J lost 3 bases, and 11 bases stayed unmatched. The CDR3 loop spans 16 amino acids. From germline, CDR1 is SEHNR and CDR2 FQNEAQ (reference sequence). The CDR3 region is CASSPSSGSTKETQYF. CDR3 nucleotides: TGTGCCAGCAGTCCAAGTAGCGGGAGCACCAAAGAGACCCAGTACTTC. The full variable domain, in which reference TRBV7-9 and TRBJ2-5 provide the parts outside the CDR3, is DTGVSQNPRHKITKRGQNVTFRCDPISEHNRLYWYRQTLGQGPEFLTYFQNEAQLEKSRLLSDRFSAERPKGSFSTLEIQRTEQGDSAMYLCASSPSSGSTKETQYFGPGTRLLVL.

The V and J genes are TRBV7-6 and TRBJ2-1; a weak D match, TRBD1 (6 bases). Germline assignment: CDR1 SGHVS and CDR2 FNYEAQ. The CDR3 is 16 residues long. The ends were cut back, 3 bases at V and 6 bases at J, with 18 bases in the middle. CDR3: CASSFFWTEKSNEQFF. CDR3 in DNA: TGTGCCAGCAGCTTTTTTTGGACAGAAAAGAGCAATGAGCAGTTCTTC.

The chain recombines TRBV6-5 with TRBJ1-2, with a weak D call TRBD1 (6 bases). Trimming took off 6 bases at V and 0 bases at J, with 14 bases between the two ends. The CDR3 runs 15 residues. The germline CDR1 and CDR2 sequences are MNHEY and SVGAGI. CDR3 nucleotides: TGTGCCAGCAGATTGGACAGAAACTCTAACTATGGCTACACCTTC. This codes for CASRLDRNSNYGYTF.

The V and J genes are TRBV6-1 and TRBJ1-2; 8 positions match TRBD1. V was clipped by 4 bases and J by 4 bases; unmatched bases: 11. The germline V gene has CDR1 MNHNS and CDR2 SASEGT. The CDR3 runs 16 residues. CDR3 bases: TGTGCCAGCAGTGGCGACCCAGACAGGGGAGGCTATGGCTACACCTTC. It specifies CASSGDPDRGGYGYTF.

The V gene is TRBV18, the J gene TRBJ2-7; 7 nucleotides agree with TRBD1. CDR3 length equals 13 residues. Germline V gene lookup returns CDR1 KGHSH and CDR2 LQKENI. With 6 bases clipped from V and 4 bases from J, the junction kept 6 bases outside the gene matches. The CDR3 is CASSRLQGYEQYF. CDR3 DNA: TGTGCCAGCTCTCGACTACAGGGGTACGAGCAGTACTTC.

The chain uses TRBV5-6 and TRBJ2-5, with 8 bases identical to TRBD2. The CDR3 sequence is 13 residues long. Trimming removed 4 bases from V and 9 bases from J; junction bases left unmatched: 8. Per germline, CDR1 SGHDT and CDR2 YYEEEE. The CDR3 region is CASSGTPGGAQYF. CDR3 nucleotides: TGTGCCAGCAGCGGGACGCCCGGGGGGGCCCAGTACTTC.